This entry is about one TCR beta chain. This sample is part of a study of graft-versus-host responses after intestinal transplantation. Across the study: Uniformly, recipients were administered anti-thymocyte globulin induction with subsequent tacrolimus and steroids for two to three years.

Responders (about 200,000, CFSE-labeled) were co-plated with about 200,000 irradiated, violet-dye-labeled stimulators. Produced via immunoSEQ multiplex PCR; TCRdb's table is partial and in-frame only. The sample records tens of thousands of clones, around three fifths being singletons. This sequence was found in a human patient who received an intestinal transplant. The sample in question was alloreactive CD4+ T cells from a mixed lymphocyte reaction culture, obtained before intestinal transplant. Specified subset: CFSE-low proliferating T cells sorted from approximately 6-day pre-transplant mixed lymphocyte reaction (GvH or HvG direction).

CDR3 in amino acids: CAISESGQGAIQYF. CDR3 in DNA: TGTGCCATCAGTGAGTCCGGACAGGGGGCCATTCAGTACTTC. The rearrangement uses TRBV10-3 and TRBJ2-4; 11 bases line up with TRBD1. The CDR3 runs to 14 residues. The germline gives CDR1 ENHRY, CDR2 SYGVKD. V trimming: 0 bases; J trimming: 9 bases; junction bases outside the gene matches: 1.